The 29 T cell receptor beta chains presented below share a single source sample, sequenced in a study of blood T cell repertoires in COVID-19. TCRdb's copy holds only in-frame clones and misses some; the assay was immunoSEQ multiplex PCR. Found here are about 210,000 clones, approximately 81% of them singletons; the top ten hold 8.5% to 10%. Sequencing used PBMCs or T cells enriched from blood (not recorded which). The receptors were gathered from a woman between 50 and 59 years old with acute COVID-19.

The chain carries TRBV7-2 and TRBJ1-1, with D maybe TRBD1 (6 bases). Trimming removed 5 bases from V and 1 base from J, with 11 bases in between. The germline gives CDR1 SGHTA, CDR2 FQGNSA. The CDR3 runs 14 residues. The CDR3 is CASSPRQENTEAFF. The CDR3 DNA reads TGTGCCAGCAGCCCCAGACAGGAGAACACTGAAGCTTTCTTT.

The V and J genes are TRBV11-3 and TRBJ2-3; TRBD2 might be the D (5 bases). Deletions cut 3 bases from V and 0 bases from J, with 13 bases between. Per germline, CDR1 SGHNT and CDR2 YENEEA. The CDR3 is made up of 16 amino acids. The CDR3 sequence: CASSFPSPMSTDTQYF. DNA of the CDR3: TGTGCCAGCAGCTTCCCTAGCCCGATGAGCACAGATACGCAGTATTTT.

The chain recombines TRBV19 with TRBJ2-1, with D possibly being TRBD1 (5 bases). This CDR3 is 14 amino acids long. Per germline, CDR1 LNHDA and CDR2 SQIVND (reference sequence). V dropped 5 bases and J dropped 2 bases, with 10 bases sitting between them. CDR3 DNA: TGTGCCAGTAGTTCCGGACACACCTACAATGAGCAGTTCTTC. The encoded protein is CASSSGHTYNEQFF.

Written as DNA, the CDR3 is TGTGCCAGCAGCTCCCCCCCGGGACAGAATTCACCCCTCCACTTT. Its protein is CASSSPPGQNSPLHF. This chain joins TRBV7-9 and TRBJ1-6, with 7 bases matching TRBD1. CDR3 length: 15 residues. The trim removed 4 bases at V and 7 bases at J, leaving 7 bases unmatched. CDR1 is SEHNR, CDR2 FQNEAQ, per germline (reference sequence).

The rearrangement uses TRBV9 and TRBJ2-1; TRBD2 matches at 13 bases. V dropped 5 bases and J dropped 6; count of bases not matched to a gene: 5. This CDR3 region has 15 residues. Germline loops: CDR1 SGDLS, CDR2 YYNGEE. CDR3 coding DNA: TGTGCCAGCAGTACTAGCGGGGGGGCTCGCAATGAGCAGTTCTTC. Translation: CASSTSGGARNEQFF. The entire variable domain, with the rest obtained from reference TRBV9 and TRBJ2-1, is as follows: DSGVTQTPKHLITATGQRVTLRCSPRSGDLSVYWYQQSLDQGLQFLIQYYNGEERAKGNILERFSAQQFPDLHSELNLSSLELGDSALYFCASSTSGGARNEQFFGPGTRLTVL.

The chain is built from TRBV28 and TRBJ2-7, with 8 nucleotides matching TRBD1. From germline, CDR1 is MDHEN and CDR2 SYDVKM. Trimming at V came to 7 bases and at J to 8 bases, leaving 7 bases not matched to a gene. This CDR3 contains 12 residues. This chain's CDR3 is CASKRTGSQQYF. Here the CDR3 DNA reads TGTGCCAGCAAAAGGACAGGGTCTCAGCAGTACTTC.

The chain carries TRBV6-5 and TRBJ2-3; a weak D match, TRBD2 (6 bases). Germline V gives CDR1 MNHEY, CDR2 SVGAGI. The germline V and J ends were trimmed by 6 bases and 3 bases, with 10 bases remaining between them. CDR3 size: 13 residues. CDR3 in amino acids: CASRGGLTDTQYF. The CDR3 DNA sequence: TGTGCCAGCAGGGGAGGCTTAACAGATACGCAGTATTTT.

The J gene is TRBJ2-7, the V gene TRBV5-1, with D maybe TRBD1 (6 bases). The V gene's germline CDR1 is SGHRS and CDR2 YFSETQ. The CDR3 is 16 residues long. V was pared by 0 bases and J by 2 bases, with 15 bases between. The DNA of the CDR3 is TGCGCCAGCAGCTTGGCCACGGGACAAAGGACCTACGAGCAGTACTTC. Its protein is CASSLATGQRTYEQYF.

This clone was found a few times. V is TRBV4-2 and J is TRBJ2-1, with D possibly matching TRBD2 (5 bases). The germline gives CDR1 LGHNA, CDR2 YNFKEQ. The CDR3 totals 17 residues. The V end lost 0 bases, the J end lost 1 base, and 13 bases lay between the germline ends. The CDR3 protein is CASSQDLGGHSYNEQFF. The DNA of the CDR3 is TGTGCCAGCAGCCAAGATCTAGGCGGGCATTCCTACAATGAGCAGTTCTTC.

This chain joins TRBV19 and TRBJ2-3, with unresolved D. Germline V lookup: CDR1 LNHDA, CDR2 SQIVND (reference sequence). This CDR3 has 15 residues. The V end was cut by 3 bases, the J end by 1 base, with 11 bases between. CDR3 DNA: TGTGCCAGTAGTATGTCCGGGTCTGGCACAGATACGCAGTATTTT. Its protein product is CASSMSGSGTDTQYF.

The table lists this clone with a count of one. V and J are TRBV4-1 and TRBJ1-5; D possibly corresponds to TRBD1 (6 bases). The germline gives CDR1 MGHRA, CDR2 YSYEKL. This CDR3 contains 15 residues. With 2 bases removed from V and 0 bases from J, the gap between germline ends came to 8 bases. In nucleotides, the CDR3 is TGCGCCAGCAGCCAACAGGACAGTAGCAATCAGCCCCAGCATTTT. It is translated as CASSQQDSSNQPQHF.

This chain's CDR3 is CASSSGGADNEQFF. The CDR3 DNA reads TGCGCCAGCTCTAGCGGGGGGGCAGACAATGAGCAGTTCTTC. This chain links TRBV5-1 with TRBJ2-1; TRBD2 matches at 12 bases. The CDR3 has 14 residues. The ends lost 7 bases at V and 5 bases at J; junction bases unmatched: 4. In germline, CDR1 is SGHRS, CDR2 YFSETQ.

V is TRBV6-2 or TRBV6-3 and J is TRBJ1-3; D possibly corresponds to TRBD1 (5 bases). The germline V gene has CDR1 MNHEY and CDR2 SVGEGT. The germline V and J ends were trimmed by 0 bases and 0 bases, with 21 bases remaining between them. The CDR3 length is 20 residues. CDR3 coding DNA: TGTGCCAGCAGTTACTCGACGTCCGGGGGGGTGCTCGGCTCTGGAAACACCATATATTTT. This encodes CASSYSTSGGVLGSGNTIYF.

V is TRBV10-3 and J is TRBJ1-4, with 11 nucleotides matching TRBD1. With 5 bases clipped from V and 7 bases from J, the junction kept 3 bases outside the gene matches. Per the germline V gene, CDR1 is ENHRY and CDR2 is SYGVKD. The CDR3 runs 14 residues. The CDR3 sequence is CAISRGQGGEKLFF. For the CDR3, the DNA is TGTGCCATCAGTAGGGGACAGGGGGGTGAAAAACTGTTTTTT.

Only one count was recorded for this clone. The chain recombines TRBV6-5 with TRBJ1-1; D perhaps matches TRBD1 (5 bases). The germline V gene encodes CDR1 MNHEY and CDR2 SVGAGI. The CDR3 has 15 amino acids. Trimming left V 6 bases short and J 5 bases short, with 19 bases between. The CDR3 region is CASSNTQGSRTEAFF. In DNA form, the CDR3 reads TGTGCCAGCAGCAATACCCAGGGCTCGAGGACTGAAGCTTTCTTT.

The CDR3 sequence: CASSLYHGGYEQYF. CDR3 DNA: TGTGCCAGCAGCTTATATCACGGGGGCTACGAGCAGTACTTC. The chain is built from TRBV11-3 and TRBJ2-7; perhaps TRBD2 as D (6 bases). Trimming took 2 bases from V and 3 from J, leaving 11 bases between them. The CDR3 spans 14 residues. Germline V gene lookup returns CDR1 SGHNT and CDR2 YENEEA.

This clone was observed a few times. CDR3 in DNA: TGTGCCAGCAGTGACACCACAGGGGCCGGGGAGCTGTTTTTT. This gives the protein CASSDTTGAGELFF. This sequence joins TRBV6-4 and TRBJ2-2; 7 nucleotides match TRBD1. The trim removed 2 bases at V and 6 bases at J, leaving 3 bases unmatched. The CDR3 is 14 amino acids. Looked up from germline, CDR1 is MRHNA and CDR2 is SNTAGT.

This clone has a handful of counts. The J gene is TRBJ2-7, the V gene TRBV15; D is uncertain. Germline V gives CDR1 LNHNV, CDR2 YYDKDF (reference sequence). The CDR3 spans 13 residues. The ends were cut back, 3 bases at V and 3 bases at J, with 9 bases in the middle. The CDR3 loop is CATSSNYRYEQYF. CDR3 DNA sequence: TGTGCCACCAGCAGTAACTACCGCTACGAGCAGTACTTC.

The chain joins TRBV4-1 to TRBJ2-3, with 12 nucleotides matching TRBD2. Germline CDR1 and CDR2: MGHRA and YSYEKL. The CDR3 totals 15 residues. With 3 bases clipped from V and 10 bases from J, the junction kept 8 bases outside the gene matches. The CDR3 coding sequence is TGCGCCAGCAGCCACGAACTAGCGGGAGGCCCTCCGCAGTATTTT. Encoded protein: CASSHELAGGPPQYF.

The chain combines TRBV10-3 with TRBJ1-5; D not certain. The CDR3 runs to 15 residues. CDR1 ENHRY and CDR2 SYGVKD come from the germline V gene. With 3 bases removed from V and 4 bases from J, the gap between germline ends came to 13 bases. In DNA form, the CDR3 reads TGTGCCATCAGTGACGCGCTAACGGGTAATCAGCCCCAGCATTTT. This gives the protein CAISDALTGNQPQHF.

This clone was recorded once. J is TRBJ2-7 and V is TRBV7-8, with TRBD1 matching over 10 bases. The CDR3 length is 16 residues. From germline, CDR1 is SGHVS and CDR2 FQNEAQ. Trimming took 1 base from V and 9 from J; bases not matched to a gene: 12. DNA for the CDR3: TGTGCCAGCAGCTTAGGAGGGACAGGGGCGACGTATCTGCAGTACTTC. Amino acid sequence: CASSLGGTGATYLQYF.

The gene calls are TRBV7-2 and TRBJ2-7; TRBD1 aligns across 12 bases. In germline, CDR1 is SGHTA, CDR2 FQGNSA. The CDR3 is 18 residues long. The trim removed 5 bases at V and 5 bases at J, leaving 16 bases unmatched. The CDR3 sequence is CASSGDRGRRVGRDEQYF. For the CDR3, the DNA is TGTGCCAGCAGCGGGGACAGGGGGCGACGAGTTGGGAGAGACGAGCAGTACTTC. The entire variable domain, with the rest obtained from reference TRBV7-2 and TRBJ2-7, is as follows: GAGVSQSPSNKVTEKGKDVELRCDPISGHTALYWYRQSLGQGLEFLIYFQGNSAPDKSGLPSDRFSAERTGGSVSTLTIQRTQQEDSAVYLCASSGDRGRRVGRDEQYFGPGTRLTVT.

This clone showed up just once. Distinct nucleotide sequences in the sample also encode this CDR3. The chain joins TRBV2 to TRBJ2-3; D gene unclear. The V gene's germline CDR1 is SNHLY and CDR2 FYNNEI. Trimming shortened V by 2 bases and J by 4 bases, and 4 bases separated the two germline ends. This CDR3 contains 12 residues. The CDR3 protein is CASSEQADTQYF. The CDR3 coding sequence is TGTGCCAGCAGTGAACAGGCAGATACGCAGTATTTT.

The chain's CDR3 is CASSLMLGNTIYF. The CDR3 bases are TGTGCCAGCAGCCTAATGTTGGGAAACACCATATATTTT. The chain is built from TRBV7-2 and TRBJ1-3; D remains unclear. Between the trimmed V and J ends, which lost 5 bases and 4 bases, there was a span of 9 bases. The CDR3 totals 13 residues. Per germline, CDR1 SGHTA and CDR2 FQGNSA.

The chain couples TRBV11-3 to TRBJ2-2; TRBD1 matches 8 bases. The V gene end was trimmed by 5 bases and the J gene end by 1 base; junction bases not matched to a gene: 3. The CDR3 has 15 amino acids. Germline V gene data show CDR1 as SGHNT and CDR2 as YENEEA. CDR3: CASSPDRENTGELFF. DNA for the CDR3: TGTGCCAGCAGCCCGGACAGGGAGAACACCGGGGAGCTGTTTTTT.

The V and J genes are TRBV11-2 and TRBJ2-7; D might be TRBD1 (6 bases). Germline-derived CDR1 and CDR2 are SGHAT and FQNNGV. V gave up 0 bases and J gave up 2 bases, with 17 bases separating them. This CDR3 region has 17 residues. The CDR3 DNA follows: TGTGCCAGCAGCTTAGAGGTGGGGGCGGGCTACCCCTACGAGCAGTACTTC. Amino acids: CASSLEVGAGYPYEQYF. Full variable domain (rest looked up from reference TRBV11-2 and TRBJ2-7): EAGVAQSPRYKIIEKRQSVAFWCNPISGHATLYWYQQILGQGPKLLIQFQNNGVVDDSQLPKDRFSAERLKGVDSTLKIQPAKLEDSAVYLCASSLEVGAGYPYEQYFGPGTRLTVT.

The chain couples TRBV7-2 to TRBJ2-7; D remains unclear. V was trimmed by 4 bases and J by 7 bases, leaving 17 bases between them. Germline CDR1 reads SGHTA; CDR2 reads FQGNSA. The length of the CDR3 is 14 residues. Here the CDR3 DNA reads TGTGCCAGCAGCTCGTACAGTTTGGCTTATGAGCAGTACTTC. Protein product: CASSSYSLAYEQYF.

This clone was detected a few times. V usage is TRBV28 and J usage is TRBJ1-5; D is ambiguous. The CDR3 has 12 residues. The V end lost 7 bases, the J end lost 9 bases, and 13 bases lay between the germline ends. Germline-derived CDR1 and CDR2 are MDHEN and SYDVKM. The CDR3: CASKLPQRPQHF. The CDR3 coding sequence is TGTGCCAGCAAGCTCCCACAGAGGCCCCAGCATTTT. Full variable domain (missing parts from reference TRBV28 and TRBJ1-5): DVKVTQSSRYLVKRTGEKVFLECVQDMDHENMFWYRQDPGLGLRLIYFSYDVKMKEKGDIPEGYSVSREKKERFSLILESASTNQTSMYLCASKLPQRPQHFGDGTRLSIL.

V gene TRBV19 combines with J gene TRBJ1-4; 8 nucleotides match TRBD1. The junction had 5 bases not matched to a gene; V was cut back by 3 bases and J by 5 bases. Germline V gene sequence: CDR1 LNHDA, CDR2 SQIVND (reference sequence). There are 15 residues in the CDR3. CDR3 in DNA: TGTGCCAGTAGTATCCGGACAGGGTTAAATGAAAAACTGTTTTTT. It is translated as CASSIRTGLNEKLFF.